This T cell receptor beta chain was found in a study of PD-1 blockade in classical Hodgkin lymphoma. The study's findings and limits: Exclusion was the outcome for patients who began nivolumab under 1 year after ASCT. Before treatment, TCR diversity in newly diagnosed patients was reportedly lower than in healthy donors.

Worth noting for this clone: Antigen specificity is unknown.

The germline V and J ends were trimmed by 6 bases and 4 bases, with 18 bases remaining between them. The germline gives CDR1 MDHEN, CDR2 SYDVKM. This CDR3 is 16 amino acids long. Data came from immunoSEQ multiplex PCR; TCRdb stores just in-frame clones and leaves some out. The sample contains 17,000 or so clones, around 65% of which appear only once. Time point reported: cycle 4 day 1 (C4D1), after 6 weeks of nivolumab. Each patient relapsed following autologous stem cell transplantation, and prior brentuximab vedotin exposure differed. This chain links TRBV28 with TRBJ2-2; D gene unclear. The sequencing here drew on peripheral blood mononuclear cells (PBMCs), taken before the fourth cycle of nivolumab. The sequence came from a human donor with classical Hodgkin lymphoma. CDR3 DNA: TGTGCCAGCAGAACTCCCACCGGGCCACCCACCGGGGAGCTGTTTTTT. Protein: CASRTPTGPPTGELFF. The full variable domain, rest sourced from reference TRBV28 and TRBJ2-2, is DVKVTQSSRYLVKRTGEKVFLECVQDMDHENMFWYRQDPGLGLRLIYFSYDVKMKEKGDIPEGYSVSREKKERFSLILESASTNQTSMYLCASRTPTGPPTGELFFGEGSRLTVL.